This T cell receptor beta chain is drawn from a study of blood T cell repertoires in COVID-19. Produced via immunoSEQ multiplex PCR; TCRdb's table is partial and in-frame only. The sample lists approximately 210,000 clones; about nine tenths were seen once. This CDR3 has 15 amino acids. V lost 5 bases to trimming and J lost 0 bases; unmatched junction nucleotides: 4. From germline, CDR1 is LNHDA and CDR2 SQIVND (reference sequence). The sample comprised PBMCs or T cells enriched from blood (not recorded which). The chain uses TRBV19 and TRBJ2-1; 7 bases agree with TRBD1. This TCR derives from a man aged 25 to 40 in a cohort exposed to, infected with or recovered from COVID-19 (not recorded which). The CDR3 DNA sequence: TGTGCCAGTAGTCCGGGACAGAGCTCCTACAATGAGCAGTTCTTC. Translated: CASSPGQSSYNEQFF. Full variable domain (remainder filled in from reference TRBV19 and TRBJ2-1): DGGITQSPKYLFRKEGQNVTLSCEQNLNHDAMYWYRQDPGQGLRLIYYSQIVNDFQKGDIAEGYSVSREKKESFPLTVTSAQKNPTAFYLCASSPGQSSYNEQFFGPGTRLTVL.